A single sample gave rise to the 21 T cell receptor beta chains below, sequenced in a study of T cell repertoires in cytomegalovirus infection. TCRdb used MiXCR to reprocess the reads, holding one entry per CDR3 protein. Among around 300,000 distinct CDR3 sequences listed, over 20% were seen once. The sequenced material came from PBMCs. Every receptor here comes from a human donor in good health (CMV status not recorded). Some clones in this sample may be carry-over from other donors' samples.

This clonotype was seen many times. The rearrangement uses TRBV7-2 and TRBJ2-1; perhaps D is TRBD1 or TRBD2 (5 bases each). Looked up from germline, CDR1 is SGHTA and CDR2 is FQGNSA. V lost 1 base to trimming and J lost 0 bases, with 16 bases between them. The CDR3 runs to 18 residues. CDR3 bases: TGTGCCAGCAGCTTAGGAGGGACGCGGGTGAGCTCCTACAATGAGCAGTTCTTC. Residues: CASSLGGTRVSSYNEQFF.

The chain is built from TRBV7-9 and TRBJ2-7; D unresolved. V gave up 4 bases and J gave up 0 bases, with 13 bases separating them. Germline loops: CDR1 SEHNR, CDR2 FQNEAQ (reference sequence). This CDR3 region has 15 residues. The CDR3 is CASSSSDGHSYEQYV. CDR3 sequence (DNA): TGTGCCAGCAGCTCCTCGGACGGTCACTCCTACGAGCAGTACGTC.

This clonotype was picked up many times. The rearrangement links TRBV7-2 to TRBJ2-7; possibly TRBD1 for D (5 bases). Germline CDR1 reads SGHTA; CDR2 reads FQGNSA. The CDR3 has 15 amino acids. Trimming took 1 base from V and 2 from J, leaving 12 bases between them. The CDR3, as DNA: TGTGCCAGCAGCTTAGAGAAGACAGCCGCCTACGAGCAGTACTTC. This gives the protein CASSLEKTAAYEQYF.

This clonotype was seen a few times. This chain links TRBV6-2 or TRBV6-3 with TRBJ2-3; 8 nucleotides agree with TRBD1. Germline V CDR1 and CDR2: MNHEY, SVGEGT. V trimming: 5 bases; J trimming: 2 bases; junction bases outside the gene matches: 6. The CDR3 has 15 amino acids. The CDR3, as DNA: TGTGCCAGCAGTCACCGGGACAGGTTCACAGATACGCAGTATTTT. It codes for CASSHRDRFTDTQYF.

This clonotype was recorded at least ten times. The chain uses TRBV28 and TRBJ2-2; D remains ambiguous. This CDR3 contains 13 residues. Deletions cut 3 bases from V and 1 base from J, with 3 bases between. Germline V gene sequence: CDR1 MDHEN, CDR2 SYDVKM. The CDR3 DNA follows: TGTGCCAGCAGTTTCCTGAACACCGGGGAGCTGTTTTTT. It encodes CASSFLNTGELFF.

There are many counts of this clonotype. CDR3 amino acids: CASSSGQGATDTIYF. CDR3 coding DNA: TGTGCCAGCAGTTCCGGACAGGGGGCGACGGACACCATATATTTT. The chain combines TRBV12-3 or TRBV12-4 with TRBJ1-3, with 11 bases aligning to TRBD1. Trimming at V came to 4 bases and at J to 8 bases, leaving 7 bases not matched to a gene. CDR3 size: 15 residues.

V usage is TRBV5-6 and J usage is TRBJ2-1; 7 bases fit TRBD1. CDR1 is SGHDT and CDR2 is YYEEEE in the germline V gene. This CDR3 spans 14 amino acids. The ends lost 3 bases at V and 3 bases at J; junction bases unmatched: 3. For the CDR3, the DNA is TGTGCCAGCAGCTCGGGACAGCTCTACAATGAGCAGTTCTTC. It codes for CASSSGQLYNEQFF.

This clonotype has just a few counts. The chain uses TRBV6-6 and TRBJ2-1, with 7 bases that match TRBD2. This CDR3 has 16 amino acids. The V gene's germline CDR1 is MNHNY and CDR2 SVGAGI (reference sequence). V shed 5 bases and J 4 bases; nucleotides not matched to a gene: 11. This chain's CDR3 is CASSPTSSGVYNEQFF. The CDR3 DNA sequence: TGTGCCAGCAGTCCGACCTCGAGCGGGGTATACAATGAGCAGTTCTTC.

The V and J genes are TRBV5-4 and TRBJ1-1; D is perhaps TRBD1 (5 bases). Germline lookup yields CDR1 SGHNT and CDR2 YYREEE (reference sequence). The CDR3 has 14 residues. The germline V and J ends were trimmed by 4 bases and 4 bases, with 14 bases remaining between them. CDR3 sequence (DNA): TGTGCCAGCAGCCTGGACACGGCCAGCACTGAAGCTTTCTTT. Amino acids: CASSLDTASTEAFF.

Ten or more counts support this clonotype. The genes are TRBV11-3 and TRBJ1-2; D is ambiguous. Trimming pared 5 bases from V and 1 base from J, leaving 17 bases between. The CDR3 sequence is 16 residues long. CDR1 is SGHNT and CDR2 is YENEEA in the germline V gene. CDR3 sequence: CASSPPWADDNYGYTF. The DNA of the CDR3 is TGTGCCAGCAGCCCCCCATGGGCGGATGATAACTATGGCTACACCTTC. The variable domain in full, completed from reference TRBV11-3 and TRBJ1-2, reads EAGVVQSPRYKIIEKKQPVAFWCNPISGHNTLYWYLQNLGQGPELLIRYENEEAVDDSQLPKDRFSAERLKGVDSTLKIQPAELGDSAVYLCASSPPWADDNYGYTFGSGTRLTVV.

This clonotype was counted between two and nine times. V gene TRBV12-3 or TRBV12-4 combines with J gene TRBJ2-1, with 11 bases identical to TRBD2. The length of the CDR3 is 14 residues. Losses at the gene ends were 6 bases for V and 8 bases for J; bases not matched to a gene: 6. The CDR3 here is CASRSTSGSHEQFF. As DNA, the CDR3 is TGTGCCAGCAGGAGTACTAGCGGGAGTCATGAGCAGTTCTTC.

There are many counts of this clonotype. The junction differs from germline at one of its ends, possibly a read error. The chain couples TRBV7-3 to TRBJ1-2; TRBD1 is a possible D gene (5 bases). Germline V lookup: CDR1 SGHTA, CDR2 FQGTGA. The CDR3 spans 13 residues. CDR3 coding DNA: TGTGCCAGCAGCTTAGGAGGTGGGACGGCCAAGAGGTTC. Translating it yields CASSLGGGTAKRF.

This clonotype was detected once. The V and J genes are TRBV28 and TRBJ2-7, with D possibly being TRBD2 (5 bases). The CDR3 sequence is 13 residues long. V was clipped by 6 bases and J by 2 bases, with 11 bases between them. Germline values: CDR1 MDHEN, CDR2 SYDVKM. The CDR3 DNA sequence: TGTGCCAGCAGGCAAGGCGGGCCCTACGAGCAGTACTTC. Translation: CASRQGGPYEQYF.

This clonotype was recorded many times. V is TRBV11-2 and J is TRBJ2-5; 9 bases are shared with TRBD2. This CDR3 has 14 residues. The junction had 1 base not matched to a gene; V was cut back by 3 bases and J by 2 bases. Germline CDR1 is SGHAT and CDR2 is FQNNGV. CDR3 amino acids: CASSFTSGQETQYF. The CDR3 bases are TGTGCCAGCAGCTTCACTAGCGGGCAAGAGACCCAGTACTTC. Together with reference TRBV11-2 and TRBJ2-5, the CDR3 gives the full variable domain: EAGVAQSPRYKIIEKRQSVAFWCNPISGHATLYWYQQILGQGPKLLIQFQNNGVVDDSQLPKDRFSAERLKGVDSTLKIQPAKLEDSAVYLCASSFTSGQETQYFGPGTRLLVL.

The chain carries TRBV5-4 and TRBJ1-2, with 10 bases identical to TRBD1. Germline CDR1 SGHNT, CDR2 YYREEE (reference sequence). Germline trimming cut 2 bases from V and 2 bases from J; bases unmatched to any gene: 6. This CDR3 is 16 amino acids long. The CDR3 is CASSFDRGQRNYGYTF. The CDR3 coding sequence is TGTGCCAGCAGCTTCGACAGGGGGCAAAGAAACTATGGCTACACCTTC.

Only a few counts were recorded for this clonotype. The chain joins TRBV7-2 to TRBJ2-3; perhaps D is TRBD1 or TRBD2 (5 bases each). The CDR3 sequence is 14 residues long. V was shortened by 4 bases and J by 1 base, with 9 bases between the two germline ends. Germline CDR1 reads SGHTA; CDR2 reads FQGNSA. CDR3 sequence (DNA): TGTGCCAGCAGCTCCGGGGCGGGCACAGATACGCAGTATTTT. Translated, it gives CASSSGAGTDTQYF.

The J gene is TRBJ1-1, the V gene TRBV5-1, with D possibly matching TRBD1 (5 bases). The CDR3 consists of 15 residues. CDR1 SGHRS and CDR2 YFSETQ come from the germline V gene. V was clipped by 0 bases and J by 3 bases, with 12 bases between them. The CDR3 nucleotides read TGCGCCAGCAGCTTGGCCCCCCTGGGGGACACTGAAGCTTTCTTT. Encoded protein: CASSLAPLGDTEAFF.

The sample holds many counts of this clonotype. CDR3 in DNA: TGTGCCAGCACCTTACCGGGACCTTCCTACGAGCAGTACTTC. It specifies CASTLPGPSYEQYF. The V gene is TRBV6-2 or TRBV6-3, the J gene TRBJ2-7; D tentatively reads TRBD1 or TRBD2 (5 bases each). This CDR3 spans 14 amino acids. V lost 7 bases and J lost 1, with 14 bases in between. The germline CDR1 and CDR2 sequences are MNHEY and SVGEGT.

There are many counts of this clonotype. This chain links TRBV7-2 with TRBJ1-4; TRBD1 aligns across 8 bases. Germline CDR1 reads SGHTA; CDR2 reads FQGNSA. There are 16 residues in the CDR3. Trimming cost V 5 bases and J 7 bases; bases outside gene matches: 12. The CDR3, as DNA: TGTGCCAGCAGCCCAGGGACAGGCCAGAGAGGTGAAAAACTGTTTTTT. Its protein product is CASSPGTGQRGEKLFF.

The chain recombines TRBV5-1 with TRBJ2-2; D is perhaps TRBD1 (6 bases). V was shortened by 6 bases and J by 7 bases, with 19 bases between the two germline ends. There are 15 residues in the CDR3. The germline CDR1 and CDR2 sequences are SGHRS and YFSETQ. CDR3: CASKEQGISFGELFF. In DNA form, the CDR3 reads TGCGCCAGCAAGGAACAGGGTATTTCTTTCGGGGAGCTGTTTTTT.

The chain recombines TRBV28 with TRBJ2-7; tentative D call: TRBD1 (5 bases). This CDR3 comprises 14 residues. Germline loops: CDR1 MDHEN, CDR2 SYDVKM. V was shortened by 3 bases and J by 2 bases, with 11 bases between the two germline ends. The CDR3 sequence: CASSFQDNTYEQYF. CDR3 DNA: TGTGCCAGCAGTTTTCAGGACAACACCTACGAGCAGTACTTC. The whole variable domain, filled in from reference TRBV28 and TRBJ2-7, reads DVKVTQSSRYLVKRTGEKVFLECVQDMDHENMFWYRQDPGLGLRLIYFSYDVKMKEKGDIPEGYSVSREKKERFSLILESASTNQTSMYLCASSFQDNTYEQYFGPGTRLTVT.